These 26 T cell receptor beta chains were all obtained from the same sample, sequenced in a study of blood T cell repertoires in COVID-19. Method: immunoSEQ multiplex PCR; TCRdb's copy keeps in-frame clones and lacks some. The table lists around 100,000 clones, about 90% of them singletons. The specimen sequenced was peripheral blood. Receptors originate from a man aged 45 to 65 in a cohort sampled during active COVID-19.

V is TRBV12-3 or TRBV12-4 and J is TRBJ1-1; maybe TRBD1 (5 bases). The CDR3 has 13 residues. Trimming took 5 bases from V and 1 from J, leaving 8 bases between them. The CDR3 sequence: CASSSQGNTEAFF. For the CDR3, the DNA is TGTGCCAGCAGTAGTCAGGGGAACACTGAAGCTTTCTTT.

The CDR3 sequence: CASSAGQGAPSGNTIYF. The CDR3 nucleotides read TGTGCCAGCAGCGCCGGACAGGGGGCGCCTTCTGGAAACACCATATATTTT. This chain connects TRBV7-2 to TRBJ1-3, with 11 bases that match TRBD1. The CDR3 sequence is 17 residues long. With 5 bases clipped from V and 1 base from J, the junction kept 7 bases outside the gene matches. From germline, CDR1 is SGHTA and CDR2 FQGNSA.

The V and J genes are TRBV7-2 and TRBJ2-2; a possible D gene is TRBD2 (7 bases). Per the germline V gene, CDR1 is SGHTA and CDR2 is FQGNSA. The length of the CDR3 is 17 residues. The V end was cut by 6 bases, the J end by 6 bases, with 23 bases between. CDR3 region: CASRLRTGGRTAGELFF. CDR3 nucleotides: TGTGCCAGCAGATTACGAACGGGGGGCAGAACGGCCGGGGAGCTGTTTTTT.

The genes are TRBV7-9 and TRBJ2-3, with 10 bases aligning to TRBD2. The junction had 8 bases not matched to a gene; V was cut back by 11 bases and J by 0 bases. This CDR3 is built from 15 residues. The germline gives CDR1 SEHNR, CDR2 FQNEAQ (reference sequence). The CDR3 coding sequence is TGTGCCGGTGACCAGCGGGGGGGAAGCACAGATACGCAGTATTTT. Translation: CAGDQRGGSTDTQYF.

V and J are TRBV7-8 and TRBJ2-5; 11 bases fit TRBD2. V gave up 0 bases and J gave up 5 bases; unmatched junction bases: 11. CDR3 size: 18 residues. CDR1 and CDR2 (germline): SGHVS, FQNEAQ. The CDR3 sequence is CASSLASLAGGVRETQYF. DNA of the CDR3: TGTGCCAGCAGCTTAGCTTCTCTAGCGGGGGGCGTTAGGGAGACCCAGTACTTC.

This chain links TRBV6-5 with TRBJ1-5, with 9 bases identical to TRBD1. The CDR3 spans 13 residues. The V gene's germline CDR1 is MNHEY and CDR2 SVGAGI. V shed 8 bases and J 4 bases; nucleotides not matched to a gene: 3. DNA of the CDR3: TGTGCCAGCCGCGGACAGGGGAATCAGCCCCAGCATTTT. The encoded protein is CASRGQGNQPQHF.

The CDR3 bases are TGTGCCAGTAGTACCGGGACAGGGGGGGGTCAGCCCCAGCATTTT. Translation: CASSTGTGGGQPQHF. This chain joins TRBV19 and TRBJ1-5, with 11 bases matching TRBD1. Trimming took 4 bases from V and 6 from J; bases not matched to a gene: 5. CDR3 length: 15 residues. The germline gives CDR1 LNHDA, CDR2 SQIVND (reference sequence).

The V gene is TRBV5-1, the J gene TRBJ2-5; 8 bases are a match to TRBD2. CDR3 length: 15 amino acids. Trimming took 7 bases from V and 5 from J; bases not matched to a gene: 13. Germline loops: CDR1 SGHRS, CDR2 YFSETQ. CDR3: CASGRTGGGMETQYF. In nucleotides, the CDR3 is TGCGCCAGCGGACGTACGGGCGGGGGGATGGAGACCCAGTACTTC. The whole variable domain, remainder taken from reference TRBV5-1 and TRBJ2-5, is KAGVTQTPRYLIKTRGQQVTLSCSPISGHRSVSWYQQTPGQGLQFLFEYFSETQRNKGNFPGRFSGRQFSNSRSEMNVSTLELGDSALYLCASGRTGGGMETQYFGPGTRLLVL.

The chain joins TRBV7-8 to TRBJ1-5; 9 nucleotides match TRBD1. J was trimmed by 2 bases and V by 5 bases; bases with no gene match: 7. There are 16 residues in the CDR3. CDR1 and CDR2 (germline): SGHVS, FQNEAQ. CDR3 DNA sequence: TGTGCCAGCAGCCTGACGACAGGGGGAGGCAATCAGCCCCAGCATTTT. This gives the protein CASSLTTGGGNQPQHF.

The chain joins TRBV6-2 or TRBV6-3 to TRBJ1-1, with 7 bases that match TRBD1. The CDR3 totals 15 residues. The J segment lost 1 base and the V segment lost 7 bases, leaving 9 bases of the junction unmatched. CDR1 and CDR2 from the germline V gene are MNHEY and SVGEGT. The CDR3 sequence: CASTPGGGWNTEAFF. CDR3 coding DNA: TGTGCCAGCACCCCAGGGGGGGGTTGGAACACTGAAGCTTTCTTT.

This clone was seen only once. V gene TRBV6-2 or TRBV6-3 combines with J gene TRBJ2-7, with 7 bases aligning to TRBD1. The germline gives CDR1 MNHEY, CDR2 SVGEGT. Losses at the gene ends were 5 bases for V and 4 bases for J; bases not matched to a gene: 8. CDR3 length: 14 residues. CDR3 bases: TGTGCCAGCAGTCTACAGGGGTCCACGTACGAGCAGTACTTC. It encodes CASSLQGSTYEQYF.

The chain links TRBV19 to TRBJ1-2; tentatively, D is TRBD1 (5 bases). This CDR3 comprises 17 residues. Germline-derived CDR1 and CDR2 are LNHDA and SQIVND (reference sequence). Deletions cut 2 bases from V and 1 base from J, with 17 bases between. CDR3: CASSIPSAGPLNYGYTF. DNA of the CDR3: TGTGCCAGTAGTATACCGTCGGCAGGGCCTCTTAACTATGGCTACACCTTC.

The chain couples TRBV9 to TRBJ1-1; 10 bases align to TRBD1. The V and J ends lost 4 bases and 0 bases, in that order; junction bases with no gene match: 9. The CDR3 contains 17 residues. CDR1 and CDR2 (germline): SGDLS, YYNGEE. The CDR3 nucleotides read TGTGCCAGCAGCCCAACGGACAGGGGGATAATGAACACTGAAGCTTTCTTT. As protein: CASSPTDRGIMNTEAFF. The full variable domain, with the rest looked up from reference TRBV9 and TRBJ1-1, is DSGVTQTPKHLITATGQRVTLRCSPRSGDLSVYWYQQSLDQGLQFLIQYYNGEERAKGNILERFSAQQFPDLHSELNLSSLELGDSALYFCASSPTDRGIMNTEAFFGQGTRLTVV.

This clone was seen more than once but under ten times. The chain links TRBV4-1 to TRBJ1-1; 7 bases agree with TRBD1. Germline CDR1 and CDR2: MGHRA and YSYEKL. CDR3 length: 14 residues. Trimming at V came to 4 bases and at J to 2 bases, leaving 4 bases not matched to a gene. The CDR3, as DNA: TGCGCCAGCAGCCCTCAGGGGGGCAACACTGAAGCTTTCTTT. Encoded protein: CASSPQGGNTEAFF.

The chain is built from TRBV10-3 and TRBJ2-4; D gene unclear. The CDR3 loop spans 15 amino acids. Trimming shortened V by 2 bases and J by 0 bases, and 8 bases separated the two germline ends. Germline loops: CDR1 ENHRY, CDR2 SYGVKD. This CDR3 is CAISEGLAAKNIQYF. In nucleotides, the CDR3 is TGTGCCATCAGTGAGGGTTTGGCAGCCAAAAACATTCAGTACTTC.

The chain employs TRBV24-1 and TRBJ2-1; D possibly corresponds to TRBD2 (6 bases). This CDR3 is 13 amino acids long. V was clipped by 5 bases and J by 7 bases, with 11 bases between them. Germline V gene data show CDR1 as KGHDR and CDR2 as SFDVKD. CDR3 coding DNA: TGTGCCACCAGTGGCCCAGGGAGGAATGAGCAGTTCTTC. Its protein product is CATSGPGRNEQFF.

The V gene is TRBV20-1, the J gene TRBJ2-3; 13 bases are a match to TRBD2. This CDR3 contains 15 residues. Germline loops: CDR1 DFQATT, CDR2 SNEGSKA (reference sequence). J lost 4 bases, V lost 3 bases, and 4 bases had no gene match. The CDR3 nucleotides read TGCAGTGCTAGTGGAACTAGCGGGGGGGCAGATACGCAGTATTTT. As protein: CSASGTSGGADTQYF.

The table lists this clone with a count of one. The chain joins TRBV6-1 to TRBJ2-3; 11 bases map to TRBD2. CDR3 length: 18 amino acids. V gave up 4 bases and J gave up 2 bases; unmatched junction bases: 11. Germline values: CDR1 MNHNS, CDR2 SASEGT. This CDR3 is CASSGTGLAGGYTDTQYF. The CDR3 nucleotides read TGTGCCAGCAGTGGAACAGGCCTAGCGGGGGGTTACACAGATACGCAGTATTTT.

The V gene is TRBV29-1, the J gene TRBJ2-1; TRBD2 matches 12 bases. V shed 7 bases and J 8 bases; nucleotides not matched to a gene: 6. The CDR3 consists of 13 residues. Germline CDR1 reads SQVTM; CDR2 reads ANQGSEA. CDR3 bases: TGCAGCGCTACTAGCGGGGGGATGGATGAGCAGTTCTTC. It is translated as CSATSGGMDEQFF.

The CDR3 bases are TGTGCCAGCAGCTTATCTACCAACCACGAGCAGTACGTC. Translated, it gives CASSLSTNHEQYV. V and J are TRBV11-2 and TRBJ2-7, with no clear D. Trimming left V 2 bases short and J 5 bases short, with 10 bases between. This CDR3 region has 13 residues. CDR1 SGHAT and CDR2 FQNNGV come from the germline V gene.

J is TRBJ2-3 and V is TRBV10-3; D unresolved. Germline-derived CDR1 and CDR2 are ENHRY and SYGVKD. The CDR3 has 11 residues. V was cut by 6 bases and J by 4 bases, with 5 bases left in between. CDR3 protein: CAIRGADTQYF. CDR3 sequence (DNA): TGTGCCATCAGAGGAGCAGATACGCAGTATTTT.

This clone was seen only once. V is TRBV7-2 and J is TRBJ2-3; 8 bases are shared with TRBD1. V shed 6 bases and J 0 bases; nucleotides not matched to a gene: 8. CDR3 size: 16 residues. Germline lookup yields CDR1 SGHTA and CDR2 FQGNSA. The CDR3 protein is CASRQQGVISTDTQYF. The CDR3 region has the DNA TGTGCCAGCAGGCAACAGGGGGTCATTAGCACAGATACGCAGTATTTT.

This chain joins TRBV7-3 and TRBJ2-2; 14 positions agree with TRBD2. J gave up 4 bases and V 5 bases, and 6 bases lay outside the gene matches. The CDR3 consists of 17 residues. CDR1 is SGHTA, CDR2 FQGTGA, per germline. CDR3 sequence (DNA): TGTGCCAGCAGCGCGAGAGGGACTAGCGGGGGCACCGGGGAGCTGTTTTTT. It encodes CASSARGTSGGTGELFF.

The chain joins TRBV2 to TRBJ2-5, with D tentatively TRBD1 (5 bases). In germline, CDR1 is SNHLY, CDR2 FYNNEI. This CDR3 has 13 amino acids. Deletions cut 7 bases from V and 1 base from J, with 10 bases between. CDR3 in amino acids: CASMTAFQETQYF. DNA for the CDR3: TGTGCCAGCATGACAGCGTTCCAAGAGACCCAGTACTTC.

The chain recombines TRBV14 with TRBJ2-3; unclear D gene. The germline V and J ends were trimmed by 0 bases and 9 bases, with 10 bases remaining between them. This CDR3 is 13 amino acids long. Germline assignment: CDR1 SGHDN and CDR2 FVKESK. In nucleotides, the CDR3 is TGTGCCAGCAGCCAAGATTTCCAGGAAACGCAGTATTTT. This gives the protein CASSQDFQETQYF.

CDR3 DNA sequence: TGTGCCAGCAACACGGGGGGACCCAATCAGCCCCAGCATTTT. This encodes CASNTGGPNQPQHF. The V call is TRBV6-5, the J call TRBJ1-5, with TRBD1 as a possible D gene (5 bases). The CDR3 has 14 amino acids. The germline V and J ends were trimmed by 7 bases and 3 bases, with 13 bases remaining between them. CDR1 and CDR2 from the germline V gene are MNHEY and SVGAGI.